The clone carrying this TCR beta chain was recorded many times. Its specificity is not known. The sample is drawn from a study of human T cells and chemical hapten exposure. Unique molecular identifiers were attached to individual cDNA molecules during library preparation. Using its own MiXCR run on the RACE reads, TCRdb lists one record per CDR3 protein. The sample contains over 300,000 distinct CDR3 sequences, roughly 4.6% of which appear only once. Study-level findings and limits: TCRs at high frequency, those above 1 in 1000, did not change with DPC sensitization.

As for time point: pre-sensitization, week 0. Treatment given: therapeutic diphenylcyclopropenone sensitization with weekly scalp DPC. Phlebotomy was performed prior to application of every patch test. The receptor comes from a woman aged 45 to 65 with alopecia areata. Some clones in this sample may be carry-over from other donors' samples. The source material was whole blood, sampled in connection with sensitization to the hapten diphenylcyclopropenone (DPC).

DNA of the CDR3: TGTGCCAGCAGCCCCGGAGGATCAGGGGGCGCATATTCACCCCTCCACTTT. The encoded protein is CASSPGGSGGAYSPLHF. The V call is TRBV7-2, the J call TRBJ1-6, with 8 bases identical to TRBD1. Germline V gene lookup returns CDR1 SGHTA and CDR2 FQGNSA. The V gene end was trimmed by 5 bases and the J gene end by 8 bases; junction bases not matched to a gene: 14. The CDR3 totals 17 residues.